The 32 T cell receptor beta chains below come from one sample, sequenced in a study of beta chain features in type 1 diabetes. Study findings and constraints: The study found moderately but significantly shorter TCRB CDR3s in all four CD4+ subsets of Type 1 diabetes patients.

What was sequenced were expressed TCRB transcripts, since all of the isolated RNA had been reverse transcribed. Profiled with immunoSEQ multiplex PCR; TCRdb holds only in-frame clones, not every one. The sample records under 200,000 clones, around 8% being singletons. Their antigen targets remain unknown. The source material was central memory CD4+ T cells from blood. The receptors were gathered from a woman aged 18 to 35 with type 1 diabetes.

The V call is TRBV28, the J call TRBJ2-1; 9 bases map to TRBD2. The V segment lost 2 bases and the J segment 6 bases; nucleotides outside the gene matches: 11. CDR3 length equals 17 residues. Germline CDR1 MDHEN, CDR2 SYDVKM. The CDR3 loop is CASSLRSSGKVVNEQFF. The CDR3 region has the DNA TGTGCCAGCAGTTTAAGGTCTAGCGGGAAGGTTGTCAATGAGCAGTTCTTC.

The gene calls are TRBV27 and TRBJ2-7; 9 nucleotides match TRBD1. This CDR3 has 14 amino acids. J gave up 5 bases and V 4 bases, and 6 bases lay outside the gene matches. Germline CDR1 MNHEY, CDR2 SMNVEV (reference sequence). For the CDR3, the DNA is TGTGCCAGCAGTTCCGGGACAGGGTCCCACGAGCAGTACTTC. It translates to CASSSGTGSHEQYF.

This clone was detected a few times. The chain couples TRBV6-5 to TRBJ2-7; D is perhaps TRBD2 (6 bases). CDR1 and CDR2 (germline): MNHEY, SVGAGI. The CDR3 totals 12 residues. Trimming took off 6 bases at V and 4 bases at J, with 10 bases between the two ends. The CDR3 DNA is TGTGCCAGCAGCGGGAGTGGATACGAGCAGTACTTC. Encoded protein: CASSGSGYEQYF.

V and J are TRBV7-9 and TRBJ1-2; D unclear. Germline V gives CDR1 SEHNR, CDR2 FQNEAQ (reference sequence). The ends were cut back, 2 bases at V and 1 base at J, with 20 bases in the middle. The CDR3 length is 18 residues. The CDR3 DNA reads as TGTGCCAGCAGCTTATTTCACGGAGGCACCCAGAGTAACTATGGCTACACCTTC. Its protein product is CASSLFHGGTQSNYGYTF.

The chain links TRBV15 to TRBJ2-3, with 11 positions matching TRBD2. Germline-derived CDR1 and CDR2 are LNHNV and YYDKDF (reference sequence). The length of the CDR3 is 14 residues. The junction had 2 bases not matched to a gene; V was cut back by 3 bases and J by 6 bases. CDR3 loop: CATSRTSGKDTQYF. For the CDR3, the DNA is TGTGCCACCAGCAGGACTAGCGGGAAGGATACGCAGTATTTT.

This chain's CDR3 is CASSLGTALAKNIQYF. CDR3 nucleotides: TGTGCCAGCAGTTTGGGGACAGCGCTAGCCAAAAACATTCAGTACTTC. The gene calls are TRBV27 and TRBJ2-4, with 7 bases aligning to TRBD1. Germline V lookup: CDR1 MNHEY, CDR2 SMNVEV (reference sequence). CDR3 length: 16 residues. Germline trimming cut 3 bases from V and 0 bases from J; bases unmatched to any gene: 5.

The CDR3 sequence is CASTPPGTGGPTEAFF. The CDR3 DNA sequence: TGTGCCAGCACCCCCCCGGGGACAGGGGGACCCACTGAAGCTTTCTTT. The V call is TRBV7-9, the J call TRBJ1-1; 11 bases line up with TRBD1. The CDR3 has 16 amino acids. Per germline, CDR1 SEHNR and CDR2 FQNEAQ (reference sequence). With V trimmed by 7 bases and J by 4 bases, 11 bases remained unmatched.

This clone was detected a few times. The V call is TRBV7-2, the J call TRBJ2-3, with a possible D match to TRBD2 (5 bases). The V end was cut by 2 bases, the J end by 0 bases, with 9 bases between. The CDR3 loop spans 15 amino acids. The germline gives CDR1 SGHTA, CDR2 FQGNSA. The CDR3 nucleotides are TGTGCCAGCAGCTTACAGCGGTCTAGCACAGATACGCAGTATTTT. It codes for CASSLQRSSTDTQYF.

This clone was picked up a small number of times. The rearrangement links TRBV28 to TRBJ1-2, with D tentatively TRBD1 (5 bases). There are 14 residues in the CDR3. The V end lost 6 bases, the J end lost 3 bases, and 14 bases lay between the germline ends. Germline V lookup: CDR1 MDHEN, CDR2 SYDVKM. The CDR3 here is CASRPPGRDYGYTF. In DNA form, the CDR3 reads TGTGCCAGCAGACCGCCCGGCAGGGACTATGGCTACACCTTC.

This clone was seen only a few times. This chain uses TRBV7-9 with TRBJ1-4; D is unclear. Germline assignment: CDR1 SEHNR and CDR2 FQNEAQ (reference sequence). The CDR3 has 14 amino acids. Trimming took 3 bases from V and 8 from J, leaving 13 bases between them. Here the CDR3 DNA reads TGTGCCAGCAGCTTTTCGGTCAGCGGGGAAAAACTGTTTTTT. Amino acids: CASSFSVSGEKLFF.

There are a few counts of this clone. The rearrangement uses TRBV7-9 and TRBJ2-7; TRBD2 aligns across 7 bases. After removal of 6 bases from V and 0 bases from J, the junction contained 11 bases not matched to a gene. CDR1 is SEHNR, CDR2 FQNEAQ, per germline (reference sequence). The CDR3 is 16 residues long. CDR3 nucleotides: TGTGCCAGCAGTCCGACTCGGGCTAGCGGCTCCTACGAGCAGTACTTC. Its protein is CASSPTRASGSYEQYF.

In this sample, this clone turned up a few times. The CDR3 sequence: CASSLDPRGHTQYF. The CDR3 DNA reads TGTGCCAGCAGCTTAGATCCTAGGGGGCATACGCAGTATTTT. The V call is TRBV7-8, the J call TRBJ2-3, with 7 bases aligning to TRBD1. With V trimmed by 1 base and J by 7 bases, 5 bases remained unmatched. The CDR3 loop spans 14 amino acids. The germline CDR1 and CDR2 sequences are SGHVS and FQNEAQ.

The chain uses TRBV2 and TRBJ2-3, with D unresolved. Looked up from germline, CDR1 is SNHLY and CDR2 is FYNNEI. This CDR3 region has 12 residues. The germline V and J ends were trimmed by 3 bases and 4 bases, with 5 bases remaining between them. CDR3 sequence (DNA): TGTGCCAGCAGTGACTATCCAGATACGCAGTATTTT. This codes for CASSDYPDTQYF.

In this sample, this clone turned up a few times. This sequence joins TRBV27 and TRBJ1-6, with TRBD1 as a possible D gene (5 bases). Trimming removed 0 bases from V and 9 bases from J, with 12 bases in between. Germline loops: CDR1 MNHEY, CDR2 SMNVEV (reference sequence). The CDR3 length is 15 residues. CDR3 sequence (DNA): TGTGCCAGCAGTTTATCGTACAGGTTGGGTTCACCCCTCCACTTT. Translation: CASSLSYRLGSPLHF.

This clone was picked up a small number of times. The V gene is TRBV9, the J gene TRBJ1-3; D may be TRBD1 (5 bases). The germline V gene has CDR1 SGDLS and CDR2 YYNGEE. V shed 3 bases and J shed 5 bases, with 12 bases lying between them. This CDR3 region has 14 residues. This CDR3 is CASSGGRARNTIYF. For the CDR3, the DNA is TGTGCCAGCAGCGGGGGGAGGGCTCGAAACACCATATATTTT. Complete variable domain (other parts from reference TRBV9 and TRBJ1-3): DSGVTQTPKHLITATGQRVTLRCSPRSGDLSVYWYQQSLDQGLQFLIQYYNGEERAKGNILERFSAQQFPDLHSELNLSSLELGDSALYFCASSGGRARNTIYFGEGSWLTVV.

The V gene is TRBV18, the J gene TRBJ2-1; no clear D. The V gene's germline CDR1 is KGHSH and CDR2 LQKENI. The CDR3 length is 16 residues. V was pared by 2 bases and J by 0 bases, with 11 bases between. In DNA form, the CDR3 reads TGTGCCAGCTCACCAATGGGCACCGGCTCCTACAATGAGCAGTTCTTC. This codes for CASSPMGTGSYNEQFF.

The genes are TRBV9 and TRBJ2-3; 14 bases are a match to TRBD2. The CDR3 sequence is 18 residues long. Trimming removed 3 bases from V and 2 bases from J; junction bases left unmatched: 8. The germline V gene has CDR1 SGDLS and CDR2 YYNGEE. CDR3 residues: CASSGTGLAGGFTDTQYF. As DNA, the CDR3 is TGTGCCAGCAGCGGTACCGGACTAGCGGGAGGTTTCACAGATACGCAGTATTTT.

The chain recombines TRBV6-5 with TRBJ2-5; TRBD1 matches 10 bases. Germline assignment: CDR1 MNHEY and CDR2 SVGAGI. V shed 9 bases and J 3 bases; nucleotides not matched to a gene: 10. The CDR3 consists of 15 residues. Here the CDR3 DNA reads TGTGCCAGGAATCACCGGGACAGGGGAAAAGAGACCCAGTACTTC. It yields the protein CARNHRDRGKETQYF.

This clone came up a few times. V and J are TRBV29-1 and TRBJ1-2; D is uncertain. V was cut by 4 bases and J by 2 bases, with 8 bases left in between. From germline, CDR1 is SQVTM and CDR2 ANQGSEA. The CDR3 totals 12 residues. CDR3 DNA sequence: TGCAGCGTTGCGAACGAGAACTATGGCTACACCTTC. Its translation: CSVANENYGYTF.

The V call is TRBV5-1, the J call TRBJ2-2; TRBD2 matches 8 bases. The V and J ends lost 5 bases and 8 bases, in that order; junction bases with no gene match: 8. The CDR3 contains 14 residues. CDR1 and CDR2 (germline): SGHRS, YFSETQ. The CDR3 reads CASRREREMGELFF. CDR3 coding DNA: TGCGCCAGCAGAAGGGAGCGGGAGATGGGGGAGCTGTTTTTT.

This clone has more than one count but fewer than ten. The chain employs TRBV4-3 and TRBJ2-5; D is ambiguous. The V and J ends lost 1 base and 4 bases respectively, with 4 bases between them. The CDR3 extends over 12 amino acids. Germline lookup yields CDR1 LGHNA and CDR2 YSLEER. The CDR3 sequence is CASSQGRETQYF. The DNA for the CDR3 is TGCGCCAGCAGCCAAGGTCGAGAGACCCAGTACTTC.

The rearrangement links TRBV5-4 to TRBJ2-5; no clear D. V gave up 1 base and J gave up 5 bases, with 12 bases separating them. In germline, CDR1 is SGHNT, CDR2 YYREEE (reference sequence). The CDR3 is 14 amino acids. The CDR3 region is CASSLRSYQETQYF. Here the CDR3 DNA reads TGTGCCAGCAGCTTGCGAAGTTATCAGGAGACCCAGTACTTC. Combining the CDR3 with reference TRBV5-4 and TRBJ2-5 gives the whole variable domain ETGVTQSPTHLIKTRGQQVTLRCSSQSGHNTVSWYQQALGQGPQFIFQYYREEENGRGNFPPRFSGLQFPNYSSELNVNALELDDSALYLCASSLRSYQETQYFGPGTRLLVL.

The chain carries TRBV7-3 and TRBJ2-1, with D possibly being TRBD1 (5 bases). This CDR3 contains 16 residues. Germline-derived CDR1 and CDR2 are SGHTA and FQGTGA. Trimming cost V 1 base and J 4 bases, with 14 bases left between them. CDR3 region: CASSLNGDRSYNEQFF. DNA for the CDR3: TGTGCCAGCAGCTTAAATGGTGACAGAAGTTACAATGAGCAGTTCTTC.

The CDR3: CASSLALAGSDEQFF. CDR3 DNA: TGTGCCAGCAGCTTAGCACTAGCGGGATCGGATGAGCAGTTCTTC. V gene TRBV7-3 combines with J gene TRBJ2-1, with 10 bases that match TRBD2. V dropped 2 bases and J dropped 8; count of bases not matched to a gene: 6. Germline V gene sequence: CDR1 SGHTA, CDR2 FQGTGA. This CDR3 is 15 amino acids long. The entire variable domain, with the rest obtained from reference TRBV7-3 and TRBJ2-1, is as follows: GAGVSQTPSNKVTEKGKYVELRCDPISGHTALYWYRQSLGQGPEFLIYFQGTGAADDSGLPNDRFFAVRPEGSVSTLKIQRTERGDSAVYLCASSLALAGSDEQFFGPGTRLTVL.

This clone showed up just a few times. The chain combines TRBV25-1 with TRBJ2-4; 8 bases fit TRBD2. V dropped 3 bases and J dropped 8; count of bases not matched to a gene: 6. The CDR3 sequence is 14 residues long. CDR1 MGHDK and CDR2 SYGVNS come from the germline V gene. The CDR3 spells CASSDPRGGDIQYF. The CDR3 DNA is TGTGCCAGCAGTGACCCCCGGGGGGGGGACATTCAGTACTTC.

In this sample, this clone turned up a few times. The chain couples TRBV28 to TRBJ2-5, with TRBD1 matching over 10 bases. The germline V gene encodes CDR1 MDHEN and CDR2 SYDVKM. J lost 1 base, V lost 5 bases, and 4 bases had no gene match. This CDR3 spans 15 amino acids. The CDR3 nucleotides are TGTGCCAGCAGTCCCGGGGACAGGGGCCAAGAGACCCAGTACTTC. This sequence encodes CASSPGDRGQETQYF.

Only a few counts were recorded for this clone. This chain connects TRBV6-5 to TRBJ1-5; 9 bases are a match to TRBD1. Trimming cost V 6 bases and J 7 bases; bases outside gene matches: 7. Germline loops: CDR1 MNHEY, CDR2 SVGAGI. CDR3 length equals 14 residues. The chain's CDR3 is CASSRTGGGQPQHF. For the CDR3, the DNA is TGTGCCAGCAGCCGCACAGGGGGCGGGCAGCCCCAGCATTTT.

The chain combines TRBV7-2 with TRBJ2-3; D unresolved. V was cut by 2 bases and J by 1 base, with 7 bases left in between. There are 14 residues in the CDR3. Per the germline V gene, CDR1 is SGHTA and CDR2 is FQGNSA. CDR3 protein: CASSLHRGTDTQYF. CDR3 sequence (DNA): TGTGCCAGCAGCTTACATCGGGGCACAGATACGCAGTATTTT.

This clone came up a few times. The chain links TRBV5-6 to TRBJ1-2, with D possibly TRBD1 on 6 matching bases. Germline V CDR1 and CDR2: SGHDT, YYEEEE. CDR3 length: 12 amino acids. V lost 2 bases and J 7 bases, leaving 9 bases between the germline ends. The CDR3, as DNA: TGTGCCAGCAGCTTACAGGGAATTGGCTACACCTTC. Its translation: CASSLQGIGYTF.

A few counts support this clone. This chain joins TRBV27 and TRBJ1-5; D unresolved. Trimming shortened V by 8 bases and J by 7 bases, and 21 bases separated the two germline ends. Germline-derived CDR1 and CDR2 are MNHEY and SMNVEV (reference sequence). This CDR3 has 15 amino acids. In DNA, the CDR3 is TGTGCCAGCGGCGGGCCGACCGGGGTCGGGCAGCCCCAGCATTTT. This gives the protein CASGGPTGVGQPQHF.

The chain employs TRBV6-5 and TRBJ2-1; unclear D gene. Trimming took off 8 bases at V and 5 bases at J, with 7 bases between the two ends. CDR3 length: 11 residues. From germline, CDR1 is MNHEY and CDR2 SVGAGI. CDR3 amino acids: CASQSNNEQFF. DNA for the CDR3: TGTGCCAGCCAATCCAACAATGAGCAGTTCTTC.

Only a few counts were recorded for this clone. The chain carries TRBV7-2 and TRBJ1-1; the D is unclear. The length of the CDR3 is 15 residues. Trimming removed 1 base from V and 3 bases from J, with 12 bases in between. CDR1 and CDR2 from the germline V gene are SGHTA and FQGNSA. The CDR3 sequence: CASSLGAGRDTEAFF. The CDR3 coding sequence is TGTGCCAGCAGCTTAGGTGCGGGGAGGGACACTGAAGCTTTCTTT.